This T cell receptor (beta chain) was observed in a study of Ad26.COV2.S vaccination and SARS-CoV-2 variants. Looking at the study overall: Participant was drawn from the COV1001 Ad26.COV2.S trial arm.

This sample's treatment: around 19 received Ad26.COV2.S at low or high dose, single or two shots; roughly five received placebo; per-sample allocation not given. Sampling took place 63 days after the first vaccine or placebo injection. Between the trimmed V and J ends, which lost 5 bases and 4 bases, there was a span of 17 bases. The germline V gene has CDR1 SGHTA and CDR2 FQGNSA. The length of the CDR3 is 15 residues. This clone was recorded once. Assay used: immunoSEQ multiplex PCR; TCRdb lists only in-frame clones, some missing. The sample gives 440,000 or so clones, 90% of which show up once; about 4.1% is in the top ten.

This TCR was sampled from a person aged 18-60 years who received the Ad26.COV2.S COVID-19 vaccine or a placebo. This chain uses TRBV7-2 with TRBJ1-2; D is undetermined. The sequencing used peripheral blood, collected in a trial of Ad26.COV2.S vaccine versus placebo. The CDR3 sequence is CASSRDRTRRYGYTF. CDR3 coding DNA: TGTGCCAGCAGCCGGGATAGGACTCGGCGCTATGGCTACACCTTC. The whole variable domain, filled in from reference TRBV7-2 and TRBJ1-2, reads GAGVSQSPSNKVTEKGKDVELRCDPISGHTALYWYRQSLGQGLEFLIYFQGNSAPDKSGLPSDRFSAERTGGSVSTLTIQRTQQEDSAVYLCASSRDRTRRYGYTFGSGTRLTVV.